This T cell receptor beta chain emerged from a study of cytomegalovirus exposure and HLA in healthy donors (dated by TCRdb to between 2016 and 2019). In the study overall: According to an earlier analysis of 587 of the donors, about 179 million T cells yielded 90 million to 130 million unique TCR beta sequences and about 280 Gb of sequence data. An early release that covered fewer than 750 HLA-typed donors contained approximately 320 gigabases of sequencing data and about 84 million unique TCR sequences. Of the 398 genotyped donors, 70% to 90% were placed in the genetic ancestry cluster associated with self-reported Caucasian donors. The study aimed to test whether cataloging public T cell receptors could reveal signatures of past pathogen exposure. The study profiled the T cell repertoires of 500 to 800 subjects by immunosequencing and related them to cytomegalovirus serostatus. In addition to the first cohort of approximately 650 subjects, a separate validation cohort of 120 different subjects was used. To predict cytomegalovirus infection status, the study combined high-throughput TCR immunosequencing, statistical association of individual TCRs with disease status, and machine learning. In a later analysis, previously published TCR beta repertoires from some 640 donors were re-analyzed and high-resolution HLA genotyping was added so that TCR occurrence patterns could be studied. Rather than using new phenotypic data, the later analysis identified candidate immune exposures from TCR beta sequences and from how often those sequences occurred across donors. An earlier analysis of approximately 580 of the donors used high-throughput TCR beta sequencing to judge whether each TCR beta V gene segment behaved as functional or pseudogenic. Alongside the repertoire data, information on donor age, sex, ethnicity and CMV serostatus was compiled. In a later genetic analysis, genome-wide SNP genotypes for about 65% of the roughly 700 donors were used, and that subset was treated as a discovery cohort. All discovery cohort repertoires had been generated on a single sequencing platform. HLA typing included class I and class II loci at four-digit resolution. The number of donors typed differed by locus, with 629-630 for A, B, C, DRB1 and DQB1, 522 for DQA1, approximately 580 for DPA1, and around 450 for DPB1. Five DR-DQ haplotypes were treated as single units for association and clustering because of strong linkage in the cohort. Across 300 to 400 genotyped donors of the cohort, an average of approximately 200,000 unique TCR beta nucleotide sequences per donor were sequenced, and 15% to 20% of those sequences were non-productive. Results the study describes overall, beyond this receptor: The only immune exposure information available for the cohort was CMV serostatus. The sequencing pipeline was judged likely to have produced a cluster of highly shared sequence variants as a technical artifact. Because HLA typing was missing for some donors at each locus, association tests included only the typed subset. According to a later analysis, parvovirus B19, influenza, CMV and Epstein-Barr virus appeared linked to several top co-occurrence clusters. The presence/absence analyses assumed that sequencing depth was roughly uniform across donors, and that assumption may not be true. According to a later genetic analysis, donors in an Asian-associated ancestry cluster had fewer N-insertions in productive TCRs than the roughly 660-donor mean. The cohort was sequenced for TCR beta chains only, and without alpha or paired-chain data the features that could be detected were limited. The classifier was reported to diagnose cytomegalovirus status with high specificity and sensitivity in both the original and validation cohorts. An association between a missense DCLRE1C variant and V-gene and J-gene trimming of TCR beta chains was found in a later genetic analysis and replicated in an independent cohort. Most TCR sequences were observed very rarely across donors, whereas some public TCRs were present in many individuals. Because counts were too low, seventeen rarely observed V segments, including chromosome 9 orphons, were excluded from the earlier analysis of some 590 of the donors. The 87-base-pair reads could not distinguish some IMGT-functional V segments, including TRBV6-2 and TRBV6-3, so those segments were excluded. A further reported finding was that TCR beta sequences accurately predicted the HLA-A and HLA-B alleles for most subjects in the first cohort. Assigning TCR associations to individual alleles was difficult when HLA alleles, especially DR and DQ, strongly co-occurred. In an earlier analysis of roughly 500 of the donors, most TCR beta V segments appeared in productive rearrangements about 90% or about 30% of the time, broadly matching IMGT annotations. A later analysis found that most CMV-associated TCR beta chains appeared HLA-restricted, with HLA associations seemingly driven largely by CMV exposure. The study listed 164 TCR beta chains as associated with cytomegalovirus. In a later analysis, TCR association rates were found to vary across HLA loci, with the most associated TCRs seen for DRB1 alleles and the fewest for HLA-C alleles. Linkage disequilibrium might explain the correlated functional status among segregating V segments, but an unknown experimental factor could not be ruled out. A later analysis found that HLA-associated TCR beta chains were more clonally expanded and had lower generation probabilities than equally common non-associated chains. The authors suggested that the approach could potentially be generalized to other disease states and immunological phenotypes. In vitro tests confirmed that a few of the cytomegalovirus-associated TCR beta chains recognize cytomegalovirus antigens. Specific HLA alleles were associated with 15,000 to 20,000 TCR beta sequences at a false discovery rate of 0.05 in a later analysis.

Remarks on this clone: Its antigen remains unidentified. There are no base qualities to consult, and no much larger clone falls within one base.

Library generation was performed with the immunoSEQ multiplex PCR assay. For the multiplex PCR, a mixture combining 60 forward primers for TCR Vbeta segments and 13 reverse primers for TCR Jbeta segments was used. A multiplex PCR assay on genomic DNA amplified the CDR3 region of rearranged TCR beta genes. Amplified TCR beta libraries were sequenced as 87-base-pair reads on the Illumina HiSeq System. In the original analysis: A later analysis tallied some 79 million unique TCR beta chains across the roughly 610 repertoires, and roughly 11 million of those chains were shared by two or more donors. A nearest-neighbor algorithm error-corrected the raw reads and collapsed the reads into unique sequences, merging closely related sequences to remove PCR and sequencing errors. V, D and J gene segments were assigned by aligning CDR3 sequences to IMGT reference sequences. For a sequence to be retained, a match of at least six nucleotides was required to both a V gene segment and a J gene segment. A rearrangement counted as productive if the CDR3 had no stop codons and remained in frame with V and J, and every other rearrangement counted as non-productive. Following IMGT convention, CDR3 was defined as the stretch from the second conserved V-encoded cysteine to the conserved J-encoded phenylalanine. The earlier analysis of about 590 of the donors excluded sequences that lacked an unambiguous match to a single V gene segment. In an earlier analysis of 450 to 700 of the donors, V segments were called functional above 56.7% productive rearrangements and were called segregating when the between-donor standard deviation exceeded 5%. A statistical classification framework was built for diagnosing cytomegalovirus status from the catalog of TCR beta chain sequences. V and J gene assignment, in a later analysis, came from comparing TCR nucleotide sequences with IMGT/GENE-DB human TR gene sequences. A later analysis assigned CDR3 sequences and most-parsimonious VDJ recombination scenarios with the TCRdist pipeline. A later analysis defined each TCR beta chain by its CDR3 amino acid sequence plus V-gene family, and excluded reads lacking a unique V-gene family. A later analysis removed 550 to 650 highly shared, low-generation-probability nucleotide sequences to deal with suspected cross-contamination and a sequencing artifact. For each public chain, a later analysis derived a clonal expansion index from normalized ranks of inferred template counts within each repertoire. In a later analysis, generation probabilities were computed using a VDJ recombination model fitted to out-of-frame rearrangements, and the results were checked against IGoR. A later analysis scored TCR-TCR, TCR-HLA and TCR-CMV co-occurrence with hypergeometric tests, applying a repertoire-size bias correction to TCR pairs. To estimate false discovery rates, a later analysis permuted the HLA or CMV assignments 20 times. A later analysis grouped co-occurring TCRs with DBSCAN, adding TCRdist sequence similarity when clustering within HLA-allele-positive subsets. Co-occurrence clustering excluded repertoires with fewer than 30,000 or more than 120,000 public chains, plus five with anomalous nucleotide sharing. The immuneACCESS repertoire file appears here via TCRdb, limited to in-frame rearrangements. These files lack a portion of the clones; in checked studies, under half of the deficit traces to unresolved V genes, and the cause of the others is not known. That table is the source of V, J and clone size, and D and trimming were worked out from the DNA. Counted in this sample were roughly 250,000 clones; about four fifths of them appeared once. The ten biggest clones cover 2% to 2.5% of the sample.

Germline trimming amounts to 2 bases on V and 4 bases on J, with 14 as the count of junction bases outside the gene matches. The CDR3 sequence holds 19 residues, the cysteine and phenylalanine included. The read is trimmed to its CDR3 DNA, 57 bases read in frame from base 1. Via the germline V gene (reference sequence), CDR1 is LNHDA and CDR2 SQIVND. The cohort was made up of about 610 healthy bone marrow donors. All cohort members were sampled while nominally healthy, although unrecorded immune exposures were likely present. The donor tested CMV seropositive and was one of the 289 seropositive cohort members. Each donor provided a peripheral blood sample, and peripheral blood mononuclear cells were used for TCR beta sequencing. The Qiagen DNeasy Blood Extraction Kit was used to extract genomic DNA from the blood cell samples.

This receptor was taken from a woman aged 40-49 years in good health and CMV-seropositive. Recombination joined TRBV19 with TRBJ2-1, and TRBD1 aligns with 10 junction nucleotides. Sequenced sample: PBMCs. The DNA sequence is TGTGCCAGTAGTATACCAAACCCGTACGGGACAGGGGCTTACAATGAGCAGTTCTTC. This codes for CASSIPNPYGTGAYNEQFF.